The source of this TCR beta chain is a study of immune evolution from preneoplasia to lung adenocarcinoma. Points on this clone: Its antigen is not known.

The repertoire was sequenced with immunoSEQ multiplex PCR; TCRdb's copy has only in-frame clones and lacks some. Among roughly 5,000 clones listed, around 80% were seen once. Per the germline V gene, CDR1 is MNHEY and CDR2 is SMNVEV (reference sequence). This CDR3 is built from 14 residues. Unmatched junction bases numbered 7, after V lost 8 bases and J lost 6 bases. Findings and caveats of the study: Normal lung had the highest top T cell clone frequencies.

Each case's diagnosis was confirmed by two pathologists on H&E. The V and J genes are TRBV27 and TRBJ1-5, with 10 bases matching TRBD1. Input material: FFPE normal lung tissue adjacent to the tumor. The clonotype comes from a person aged 50-70 years with lung adenocarcinoma. This CDR3 is CASRSGQGFQPQHF. As DNA, the CDR3 is TGTGCCAGCCGATCGGGACAGGGGTTTCAGCCCCAGCATTTT.